The subject of this entry is one T cell receptor (beta chain). The antigen remains unidentified. This record comes from a study of CD8+ T cells in alopecia areata. Study-wide results and caveats: Tofacitinib significantly brought down scalp clonality and expanded CD8+ clones among top 100. Only a single nonresponder existed, so baseline CD8+ expansion links stay unclear.

CDR3 size: 13 residues. Trimming cost V 2 bases and J 8 bases; bases outside gene matches: 3. CDR1 and CDR2 (germline): GTSNPN, SVGIG (reference sequence). RNA, once extracted, was reverse transcribed into cDNA for use as the sequencing template. Produced via immunoSEQ multiplex PCR; TCRdb's table is partial and in-frame only. This table holds 150,000 or so clones, more than 85% found once. The treatment is: oral pan-JAK inhibitor, 5-10 mg twice daily. Peripheral blood and lesional scalp punch biopsies came from alopecia areata patients. V usage is TRBV30 and J usage is TRBJ2-1; TRBD1 matches 10 bases. This clonotype was obtained from a human donor with alopecia areata. The material sequenced was CD8+ T cells sorted from blood, taken at week 4, from a patient treated with tofacitinib. Here the CDR3 DNA reads TGTGCCTGGAGTTGGGACAGGGGAGATGAGCAGTTCTTC. Amino acid sequence: CAWSWDRGDEQFF.